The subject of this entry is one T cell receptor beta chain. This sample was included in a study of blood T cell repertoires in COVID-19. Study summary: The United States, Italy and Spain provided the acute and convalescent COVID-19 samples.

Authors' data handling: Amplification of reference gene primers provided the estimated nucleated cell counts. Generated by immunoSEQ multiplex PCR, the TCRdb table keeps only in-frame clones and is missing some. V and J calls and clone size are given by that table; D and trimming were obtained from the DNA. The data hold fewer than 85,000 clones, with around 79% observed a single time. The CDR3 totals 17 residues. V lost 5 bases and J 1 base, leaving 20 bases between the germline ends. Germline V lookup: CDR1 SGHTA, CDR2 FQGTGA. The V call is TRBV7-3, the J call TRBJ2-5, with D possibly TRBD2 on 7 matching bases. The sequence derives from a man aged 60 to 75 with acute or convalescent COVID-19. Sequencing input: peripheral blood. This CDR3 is CASSPKGLKGVQETQYF. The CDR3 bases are TGTGCCAGCAGCCCGAAGGGACTAAAGGGGGTCCAAGAGACCCAGTACTTC.